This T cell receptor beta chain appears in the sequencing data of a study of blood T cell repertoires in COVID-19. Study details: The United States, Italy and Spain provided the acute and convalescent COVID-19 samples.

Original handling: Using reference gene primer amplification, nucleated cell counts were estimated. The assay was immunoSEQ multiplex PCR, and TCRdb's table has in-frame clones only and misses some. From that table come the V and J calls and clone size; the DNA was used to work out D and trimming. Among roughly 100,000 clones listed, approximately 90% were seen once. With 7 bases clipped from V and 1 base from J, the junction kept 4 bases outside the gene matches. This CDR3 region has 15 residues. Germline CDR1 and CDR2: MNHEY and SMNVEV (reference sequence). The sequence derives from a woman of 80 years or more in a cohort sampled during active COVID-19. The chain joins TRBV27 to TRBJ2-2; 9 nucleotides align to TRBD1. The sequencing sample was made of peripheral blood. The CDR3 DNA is TGTGCCAGCACCTCGGGACAGGGGAACACCGGGGAGCTGTTTTTT. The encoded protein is CASTSGQGNTGELFF.